A single T cell receptor (beta chain) is shown here with its context. The data are from a study of blood T cell repertoires in COVID-19. Looking at the study overall: Samples came from the United States, Italy and Spain, spanning acute and convalescent COVID-19. PBMCs, B-cell-depleted T cells, or T cells were the source of the cDNA or gDNA that made up the material.

Per the original data handling: Researchers report that nucleated cell counts were estimated from reference gene primer amplification. Assay: immunoSEQ multiplex PCR; the TCRdb copy retains only in-frame clones and omits some. From that table come the V and J calls and clone size; the DNA was used to work out D and trimming. Of 200,000 to 300,000 clones in the sample, 75% to 90% were seen once. Sample: peripheral blood. This sequence was found in a man in his thirties or forties with active or convalescent COVID-19.

The CDR3 loop is CAWRQGLKETQYF. Here the CDR3 DNA reads TGTGCCTGGAGACAGGGTTTAAAAGAGACCCAGTACTTC. This sequence joins TRBV30 and TRBJ2-5, with a weak D call TRBD1 (6 bases). V dropped 3 bases and J dropped 3 bases, with 11 bases sitting between them. The CDR3 has 13 residues. Germline assignment: CDR1 GTSNPN and CDR2 SVGIG (reference sequence). The whole variable domain, remainder taken from reference TRBV30 and TRBJ2-5, is SQTIHQWPATLVQPVGSPLSLECTVEGTSNPNLYWYRQAAGRGLQLLFYSVGIGQISSEVPQNLSASRPQDRQFILSSKKLLLSDSGFYLCAWRQGLKETQYFGPGTRLLVL.